Listed below are T cell receptor beta chains from one sample, sequenced in a study of beta chain features in type 1 diabetes. Profiling relied on immunoSEQ multiplex PCR, and the TCRdb table lists in-frame clones only, not all of them. The sample has around 150,000 clones; about 63% are singletons. Material: naive CD4+ T cells from blood. Receptor source: a man aged 25-45 years with type 1 diabetes. Both conserved end residues are trimmed from each CDR3. Each record gives: D gene, V gene, CDR3 protein. A D gene is named only where the DNA matches it firmly.

D: TRBD2
V: TRBV4-3
CDR3: ASSQDLLTSLREQF

D: TRBD1
V: TRBV7-9
CDR3: ASSLGRTGYTDTQY

D: .
V: TRBV7-2
CDR3: ASSLDTDTQY

D: .
V: TRBV2
CDR3: ASRRWGGQDNEQF

D: TRBD2
V: TRBV30
CDR3: ASSTSGGQETQY

D: TRBD1
V: TRBV6-5
CDR3: ASSYRDRAY

D: TRBD2
V: TRBV29-1
CDR3: SVPLMSGGSFEPYNEQF

D: .
V: TRBV7-2
CDR3: ASSLGDTSGTEAF

D: TRBD1
V: TRBV7-9
CDR3: ASSRPGTGINEQY

D: TRBD2
V: TRBV2
CDR3: ASSASGKETQY

D: .
V: TRBV4-3
CDR3: ASSQDSWDNSYNEQF

D: TRBD1
V: TRBV5-1
CDR3: ASSDQTGNYGYT

D: .
V: TRBV28
CDR3: ASSLTGLEQY

D: .
V: TRBV29-1
CDR3: SVRQAGEQY

D: TRBD1
V: TRBV29-1
CDR3: SVEDGFLDRSSYNEQF

D: .
V: TRBV5-1
CDR3: ASSPDNSNEQF

D: .
V: TRBV7-2
CDR3: ASSPTRAHTEAF

D: .
V: TRBV29-1
CDR3: SVVVVARTDTQY

D: .
V: TRBV20-1
CDR3: SAPGLLEQY

D: TRBD2
V: TRBV7-2
CDR3: ASSLASGVSTDTQY

D: TRBD1
V: TRBV19
CDR3: ASSIGQGSLYNEQF

D: .
V: TRBV6-5
CDR3: ASSRGYSNYGYT

D: TRBD1
V: TRBV29-1
CDR3: SANGQGVHNEQF

D: .
V: TRBV28
CDR3: ASSSARPSYEQY

D: .
V: TRBV29-1
CDR3: SVEGRSGMNTEAF

D: TRBD2
V: TRBV9
CDR3: ASRTTSGDTGELF

D: TRBD1
V: TRBV23-1
CDR3: ASSQSTGSRF

D: .
V: TRBV29-1
CDR3: SVEGKAGMGNEQF